This T cell receptor beta chain was sequenced in a study of blood T cells in healthy people across ages. About this clonotype: A junction end diverges from the germline sequence, so it may reflect a read error.

For the second PCR, which ran for 7 to 11 cycles, a sample-barcoded 5' primer and a J-beta primer mix were used. A template-switch adaptor that had 12 random nucleotides put a tag on each cDNA molecule. One entry per CDR3 protein results from TCRdb running MiXCR on the 5' RACE reads. The repertoire consists of over 1,500,000 distinct CDR3 sequences, with about 39% occurring once and the leading ten covering 20% to 25%. Germline CDR1 SGHRS, CDR2 YFSETQ. CDR3 length equals 14 residues. V is TRBV5-1 and J is TRBJ2-6; D is tentatively TRBD1 or TRBD2 (6 bases each). The source of this sequence is a human donor in good health. Source material: blood. The CDR3 DNA reads as TGCGCCAGCAGCACAAACTCGGGGGCCAACGTCCCGACTTTC. This encodes CASSTNSGANVPTF.